Listed below are T cell receptor beta chains from one sample, sequenced in a study of technical replicates of blood from several donors. The protocol was immunoSEQ multiplex PCR, while the TCRdb copy is restricted to in-frame clones and leaves out a portion. The table includes roughly 70,000 clones, just over 90% detected once. What was sequenced was PBMCs. The receptors stem from a human donor in good health. Some clones in this sample may be carry-over from other donors' samples. CDR3s include the opening cysteine and the closing phenylalanine or tryptophan. A D gene is named only where the DNA matches it firmly. Expanded clones are given a class, and other clones once, few, many or no size at all.

D,size,length,J,V,CDR3,DNA
TRBD1,.,12,TRBJ2-7,TRBV2,CATVDREYEQYF,TGTGCCACCGTGGACAGGGAGTACGAGCAGTACTTC
.,.,15,TRBJ1-5,TRBV6-5,CASSPHGVTNQPQHF,TGTGCCAGCAGCCCCCACGGGGTTACCAATCAGCCCCAGCATTTT
.,.,15,TRBJ2-7,TRBV7-2,CASSLAGGNPYEQYF,TGTGCCAGCAGCTTAGCTGGGGGGAATCCCTACGAGCAGTACTTC
.,.,12,TRBJ2-5,TRBV6-1,CASSERGETQYF,TGTGCCAGCAGTGAAAGGGGGGAGACCCAGTACTTC
TRBD2,.,14,TRBJ2-1,TRBV9,CASGREGRNNEQFF,TGTGCCAGCGGAAGGGAGGGGCGGAACAATGAGCAGTTCTTC
.,.,15,TRBJ1-3,TRBV19,CASSIPGLPGNTIYF,TGTGCCAGTAGTATTCCAGGGCTCCCTGGAAACACCATATATTTT
.,.,12,TRBJ1-2,TRBV4-3,CASSQDSDGYTF,TGCGCCAGCAGCCAAGATTCGGATGGCTACACCTTC
.,.,15,TRBJ1-5,TRBV7-9,CASSLGRSPDQPQHF,TGTGCCAGCAGCTTAGGGAGGTCCCCCGATCAGCCCCAGCATTTT
TRBD2,once,17,TRBJ2-5,TRBV15,CATSRGLAGGLSETQYF,TGTGCCACCAGCAGGGGACTAGCGGGAGGGCTTTCAGAGACCCAGTACTTC
TRBD1,.,16,TRBJ1-3,TRBV5-1,CASSSGQGSGGNTIYF,TGCGCCAGCAGCTCGGGACAGGGATCGGGTGGAAACACCATATATTTT
TRBD1,once,17,TRBJ1-5,TRBV4-3,CASSPLGWDRRNQPQHF,TGCGCCAGCAGCCCCCTTGGCTGGGACAGACGTAATCAGCCCCAGCATTTT
TRBD1,once,16,TRBJ2-3,TRBV7-9,CASSLTTGQGTDTQYF,TGTGCCAGCAGCTTAACCACGGGACAGGGCACAGATACGCAGTATTTT
.,.,12,TRBJ1-2,TRBV7-9,CASSLDAGGYTF,TGTGCCAGCAGCTTAGACGCCGGTGGCTACACCTTC
TRBD1,.,15,TRBJ2-2,TRBV9,CASRGDRWDSGELFF,TGTGCCAGCAGAGGGGACAGGTGGGATTCCGGGGAGCTGTTTTTT
TRBD2,.,14,TRBJ2-1,TRBV6-5,CASKTSGGAQEQFF,TGTGCCAGCAAAACTAGCGGGGGGGCCCAGGAGCAGTTCTTC
TRBD1,.,16,TRBJ1-2,TRBV4-1,CASSPLGQGALDGYTF,TGCGCCAGCAGCCCATTAGGACAGGGGGCCCTCGATGGCTACACCTTC
.,.,14,TRBJ2-1,TRBV7-9,CASSSQGSYNEQFF,TGTGCCAGCAGCTCACAGGGCTCCTACAATGAGCAGTTCTTC
.,.,12,TRBJ2-3,TRBV10-3,CAISGRADTQYF,TGTGCCATCAGTGGGAGGGCAGATACGCAGTATTTT
TRBD1,few,17,TRBJ2-3,TRBV2,CATPRGTGTGEVDTQYF,TGTGCCACACCCAGGGGAACCGGGACAGGGGAGGTAGATACGCAGTATTTT
TRBD1,.,15,TRBJ1-4,TRBV7-9,CASSVQGVVREKLFF,TGTGCCAGCAGCGTACAGGGGGTAGTGAGGGAAAAACTGTTTTTT
.,.,11,TRBJ1-1,TRBV20-1,CSVSGNTEAFF,TGCAGTGTATCGGGGAACACTGAAGCTTTCTTT
TRBD2,.,19,TRBJ2-3,TRBV5-1,CASSLEGLAGPPSTDTQYF,TGCGCCAGCAGCTTGGAGGGGCTAGCGGGGCCCCCTAGCACAGATACGCAGTATTTT
TRBD1,.,16,TRBJ1-1,TRBV29-1,CSVYTGTGVRSTEAFF,TGCAGCGTCTACACTGGGACAGGGGTGCGGAGCACTGAAGCTTTCTTT
TRBD1,.,12,TRBJ2-7,TRBV7-9,CASSRGPYEQYF,TGTGCCAGCAGCAGGGGGCCCTACGAGCAGTACTTC
TRBD1,.,13,TRBJ2-7,TRBV6-6,CASSMTGNYEQYF,TGTGCCAGCAGCATGACAGGGAACTACGAGCAGTACTTC
.,.,13,TRBJ2-5,TRBV12-5,CASVPMGGETQYF,TGTGCTAGTGTCCCGATGGGCGGGGAGACCCAGTACTTC
TRBD1,.,13,TRBJ2-5,TRBV19,CASRGTGAKTQYF,TGTGCCAGTAGAGGGACAGGGGCCAAGACCCAGTACTTC
TRBD2,.,16,TRBJ2-1,TRBV5-3,CARSHGLAEGWNEQFF,TGTGCCAGAAGCCATGGACTAGCGGAGGGATGGAATGAGCAGTTCTTC
.,few,15,TRBJ1-2,TRBV7-2,CASSQAGLPDYGYTF,TGTGCCAGCAGCCAGGCTGGCTTACCCGACTATGGCTACACCTTC
TRBD1,.,15,TRBJ1-2,TRBV6-5,CASSSTFGTGDGYTF,TGTGCCAGCAGTTCTACTTTTGGGACAGGGGATGGCTACACCTTC
.,few,13,TRBJ1-3,TRBV30,CAWSTSSGNTIYF,TGTGCCTGGAGTACTTCCTCTGGAAACACCATATATTTT
TRBD1,.,13,TRBJ2-1,TRBV7-3,CASSKTGINEQFF,TGTGCCAGCAGCAAGACAGGGATCAATGAGCAGTTCTTC
TRBD2,.,16,TRBJ2-1,TRBV14,CASSRTSGGVYNEQFF,TGTGCCAGCAGCCGAACTAGCGGGGGGGTCTACAATGAGCAGTTCTTC
.,.,14,TRBJ2-7,TRBV21-1,CASSKACGVYEQYF,TGTGCCAGCAGCAAAGCGTGCGGGGTTTACGAGCAGTACTTC
TRBD1,.,14,TRBJ1-1,TRBV19,CASSLGQGASEAFF,TGTGCCAGTAGTCTGGGACAGGGGGCCTCTGAAGCTTTCTTT
.,.,15,TRBJ1-3,TRBV18,CASSLGQSAGNTIYF,TGTGCCAGCTCACTAGGACAGAGCGCTGGAAACACCATATATTTT
.,.,15,TRBJ1-3,TRBV10-3,CAISEGGGVGNTIYF,TGTGCCATCAGTGAGGGGGGAGGAGTTGGAAACACCATATATTTT
.,.,14,TRBJ1-3,TRBV18,CASSPRDIGNTIYF,TGTGCCAGCTCACCCCGGGACATCGGAAACACCATATATTTT
.,once,13,TRBJ2-7,TRBV6-6,CASSYASRGEQYF,TGTGCCAGCAGTTACGCTAGTCGGGGCGAGCAGTACTTC
TRBD2,medium-sized,16,TRBJ2-2,TRBV15,CATKGGLSANTGELFF,TGTGCCACCAAGGGAGGGTTATCAGCGAACACCGGGGAGCTGTTTTTT
TRBD2,.,17,TRBJ2-4,TRBV19,CASSTQLLAGGLNIQYF,TGTGCCAGTAGTACCCAGTTATTAGCGGGGGGGCTAAACATTCAGTACTTC
.,.,16,TRBJ2-7,TRBV19,CASSISEGHPIYEQYF,TGTGCCAGTAGTATTTCCGAGGGACATCCTATCTACGAGCAGTACTTC
.,.,15,TRBJ2-7,TRBV19,CASSRAESLSYEQYF,TGTGCCAGTAGTCGAGCGGAGTCCCTATCCTACGAGCAGTACTTC
.,.,14,TRBJ2-7,TRBV4-3,CASSQVTGTYEQYF,TGCGCCAGCAGCCAAGTTACGGGAACCTACGAGCAGTACTTC
TRBD1,.,15,TRBJ1-5,TRBV19,CASSILQGRNQPQHF,TGTGCCAGTAGTATCTTACAGGGGCGCAATCAGCCCCAGCATTTT
TRBD1,.,16,TRBJ2-5,TRBV15,CATSSGQGSVAETQYF,TGTGCCACCAGCAGTGGACAGGGGTCTGTAGCAGAGACCCAGTACTTC